This T cell receptor beta chain was obtained from a study of regulatory T cells in long-lasting Graves disease. The time point: persistent/refractory GD, antithyroid drugs over 5 years with positive TRAb. Extracted PBMC RNA gave rise to the TCR library. Each of the patients was recruited from an endocrinology department situated in Xi'an, China. This clonotype was recorded at least ten times. Its antigen is not known. Germline V lookup: CDR1 MNHNS, CDR2 SASEGT. The CDR3 extends over 15 amino acids. Trimming took off 5 bases at V and 0 bases at J, with 11 bases between the two ends. Both iRepertoire HTBI primers and Arm-PCR of CDR3 regions were used to build the TCR beta libraries. Methods used by the authors: Segment identification across samples yielded roughly 62 TRBV and about 13 TRBJ segments. A single record per CDR3 protein comes from TCRdb applying MiXCR to the multiplex PCR reads. What appears here as the V and J calls and clone size reflects TCRdb's work, not the paper's. The sample holds 400,000 to 500,000 distinct CDR3 sequences; about 22% are singletons and the top ten take about 6.6%.

Study observations and caveats: The work looked only at peripheral blood and did not look at thyroid tissue. TCR diversity was lower in persistent Graves' patients (versus newly diagnosed ones).

The clonotype comes from a female donor with Graves disease. The rearrangement joins TRBV6-1 to TRBJ2-4, with D perhaps TRBD2 (5 bases). The sample was peripheral blood mononuclear cells (PBMCs), taken when the disease was refractory, from a patient treated with antithyroid drugs. Here the CDR3 DNA reads TGTGCCAGCAGTAGTCCAGCGGTAGCCAAAAACATTCAGTACTTC. Translation: CASSSPAVAKNIQYF.